This TCR beta chain was sequenced during a study of T cells after yellow fever vaccination. TCRdb fed the 5' RACE reads into MiXCR, producing one record per CDR3 protein. The sample holds around 330,000 distinct CDR3 sequences, around 3.6% seen once. There are 16 residues in the CDR3. Trimming at V came to 1 base and at J to 6 bases, leaving 9 bases not matched to a gene. The sample holds a few counts of this clonotype. The sequence was collected from a man aged 18-30 years who received the YFV17D yellow fever vaccine. The chain recombines TRBV12-3 or TRBV12-4 with TRBJ1-2; 9 bases line up with TRBD1. This material consisted of PBMCs, taken on the day of the yellow fever booster vaccination. CDR3 sequence: CASSLGAGQGRNGYTF. CDR3 nucleotides: TGTGCCAGCAGTTTAGGGGCAGGACAGGGGCGGAATGGCTACACCTTC.